The clone carrying this T cell receptor beta chain has only one observation. Its antigen is as yet unknown. Trimming cost V 0 bases and J 10 bases; bases outside gene matches: 5. From germline, CDR1 is SEHNR and CDR2 FQNEAQ (reference sequence). The CDR3 covers 13 residues. These data originate in a study of OX40 agonist ivuxolimab in advanced cancers. Study overall: Patients were dosed intravenously with ivuxolimab at 0.01 to 10 mg/kg every 2 weeks.

Findings of the study overall: Low normalized clonal expansion also occurred in some nonresponding patients.

TCRdb's table, derived via immunoSEQ multiplex PCR, lists solely in-frame clones and lacks some. The sample contains tens of thousands of clones, roughly 90% of which appear only once. V is TRBV7-9 and J is TRBJ1-1, with 7 nucleotides matching TRBD1. Sequenced here: CD4+ or CD8+ T cells sorted from blood, sampled in a trial of the OX40 agonist ivuxolimab. This receptor was taken from an adult with an advanced solid tumor such as melanoma, head and neck, liver or kidney cancer. CDR3 nucleotides: TGTGCCAGCAGCTTAGCAGGGGGCGATGGAGCTTTCTTT. This translates into CASSLAGGDGAFF.